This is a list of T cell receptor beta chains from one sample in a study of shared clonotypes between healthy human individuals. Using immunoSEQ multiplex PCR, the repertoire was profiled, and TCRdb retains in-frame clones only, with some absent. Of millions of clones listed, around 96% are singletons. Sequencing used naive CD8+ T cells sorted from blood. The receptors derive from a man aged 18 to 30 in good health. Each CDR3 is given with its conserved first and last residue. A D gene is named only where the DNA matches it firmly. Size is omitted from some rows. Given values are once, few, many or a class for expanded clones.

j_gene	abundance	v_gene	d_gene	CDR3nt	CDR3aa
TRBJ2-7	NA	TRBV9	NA	TGTGCCAGCAGCGTTGGGGGGGCCACGGACGAGCAGTACTTC	CASSVGGATDEQYF
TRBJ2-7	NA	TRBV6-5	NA	TGTGCCAGCAGTTACTCGGGCCCGGGCAACGAGCAGTACTTC	CASSYSGPGNEQYF
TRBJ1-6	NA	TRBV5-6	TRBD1	TGTGCCAGCAGCCTGGGACAGAAGAATTCACCCCTCCACTTT	CASSLGQKNSPLHF
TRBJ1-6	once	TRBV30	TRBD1	TGTGCCAGCGAACAGGGGGCGCTTAATTCACCCCTCCACTTT	CASEQGALNSPLHF
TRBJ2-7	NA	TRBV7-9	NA	TGTGCCACAGGACAGACCTACGAGCAGTACTTC	CATGQTYEQYF
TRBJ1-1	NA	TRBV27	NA	TGTGCCAGCAGTTTAAGCTGGAACACTGAAGCTTTCTTT	CASSLSWNTEAFF
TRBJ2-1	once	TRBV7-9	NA	TGTGCCAGCAGCCCCCGGGACCATCACAACAATGAGCAGTTCTTC	CASSPRDHHNNEQFF
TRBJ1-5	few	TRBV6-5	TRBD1	TGTGCCAGCAGGGAACAGGGGGCGTCTCAGCCCCAGCATTTT	CASREQGASQPQHF
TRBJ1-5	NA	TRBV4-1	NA	TGCGCCAGCAGCCAAGGAGGGGATGGCAATCAGCCCCAGCATTTT	CASSQGGDGNQPQHF
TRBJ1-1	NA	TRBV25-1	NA	TGTGCCAGCAGTGAATATAACTATGAAGCTTTCTTT	CASSEYNYEAFF
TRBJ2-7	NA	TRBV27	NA	TGTGCCAGCAGTCCCATTGGTCTCCTAAGGGACGAGCAGTACTTC	CASSPIGLLRDEQYF
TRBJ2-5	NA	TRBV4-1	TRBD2	TGCGCCAGCAGAGGAGCGGGATTGGAGACCCAGTACTTC	CASRGAGLETQYF
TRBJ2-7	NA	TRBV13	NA	TGTGCCAGCAGCTTAACCGGGACACTAACCTACGAGCAGTACTTC	CASSLTGTLTYEQYF
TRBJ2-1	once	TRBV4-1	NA	TGCGCCAGCAGCCCACTCCTGTACAATGAGCAGTTCTTC	CASSPLLYNEQFF
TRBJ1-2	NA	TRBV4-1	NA	TGCGCCAGCAGCCAAGATGCGGAGGACTACTATGGCTACACCTTC	CASSQDAEDYYGYTF
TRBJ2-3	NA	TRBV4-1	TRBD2	TGCGCCAGCAGCCAAGATGTCCCACTAGCGGGGCTTACAGATACGCAGTATTTT	CASSQDVPLAGLTDTQYF